What follows is one TCR beta chain and its context. Authors' methods: It was from reference gene primer amplification that nucleated cell counts were estimated. Sequencing was performed with immunoSEQ multiplex PCR; in TCRdb, only in-frame clones are kept and a portion is missing. For V, J and clone size, that table is used; D and trimming come from the DNA. The profile shows some 200,000 clones, roughly 76% of them singletons. The data originate from a study of blood T cell repertoires in COVID-19. On the study more broadly: Acute and convalescent COVID-19 samples came from the United States, Italy and Spain. T cells, B-cell-depleted T cells, or PBMCs provided the cDNA or gDNA that served as material.

Those enrolled in Seattle joined during active infection and were followed longitudinally afterward. CDR1 SGHKS and CDR2 YYEKEE come from the germline V gene (reference sequence). This CDR3 has 16 residues. V was pared by 5 bases and J by 6 bases, with 8 bases of the junction left unmatched. Sequences were obtained from peripheral blood. The sequence was obtained from a woman older than 75 with COVID-19, enrolled during active disease. The chain has TRBV5-5 and TRBJ1-6; 10 nucleotides match TRBD1. The CDR3 nucleotides read TGTGCCAGCAGTTTCGGTCGGGACAGGGGTAATTCACCCCTCCACTTT. This translates into CASSFGRDRGNSPLHF.